A single sample gave rise to the 8 T cell receptor beta chains below, sequenced in a study of blood T cell repertoires in COVID-19. Libraries were prepared by immunoSEQ multiplex PCR; TCRdb keeps only in-frame clonotypes and omits some of them. The sample has some 91,000 clones, about nine tenths seen once. Sequencing input: peripheral blood. The receptor set was obtained from a man between 60 and 70 years old with acute or convalescent COVID-19.

The CDR3 bases are TGCAGCGTTGAAGACCCGCGGGGGGAAGATACGCAGTATTTT. It is translated as CSVEDPRGEDTQYF. This rearrangement joins TRBV29-1 to TRBJ2-3, with TRBD2 identical over 8 bases. This CDR3 is built from 14 residues. V lost 0 bases and J lost 5; bases outside the gene matches: 4. Germline values: CDR1 SQVTM, CDR2 ANQGSEA.

This rearrangement joins TRBV7-2 to TRBJ1-3, with TRBD1 matching 8 bases. There are 14 residues in the CDR3. CDR1 SGHTA and CDR2 FQGNSA come from the germline V gene. V shed 6 bases, J shed 5 bases, and the junction held 6 bases outside the gene matches. The chain's CDR3 is CASRPTGARNTIYF. DNA for the CDR3: TGTGCCAGCAGACCGACAGGGGCCCGAAACACCATATATTTT.

The rearrangement links TRBV5-6 to TRBJ1-2; tentative D call: TRBD1 (6 bases). Deletions cut 0 bases from V and 8 bases from J, with 17 bases between. CDR1 SGHDT and CDR2 YYEEEE come from the germline V gene. The CDR3 sequence is 15 residues long. The CDR3 nucleotides read TGTGCCAGCAGCTTGGCCGGCGGGGGGCCGTGGGGCTACACCTTC. It translates to CASSLAGGGPWGYTF.

The chain has TRBV5-6 and TRBJ1-2, with D tentatively TRBD1 (5 bases). Germline CDR1 SGHDT, CDR2 YYEEEE. Between the trimmed V and J ends, which lost 3 bases and 0 bases, there was a span of 12 bases. The CDR3 extends over 15 amino acids. For the CDR3, the DNA is TGTGCCAGCAGCTGGCCCCAACAGGCTAACTATGGCTACACCTTC. Its translation is CASSWPQQANYGYTF.

Regarding this clone: The same CDR3 arises from other DNA sequences in this sample as well. The V and J genes are TRBV3-1 (or the pseudogene TRBV3-2) and TRBJ1-2, with 7 bases aligning to TRBD1. There are 13 residues in the CDR3. With 1 base clipped from V and 8 bases from J, the junction kept 4 bases outside the gene matches. Germline V gene lookup returns CDR1 LGHDT and CDR2 YNNKEL (reference sequence). The CDR3, as DNA: TGTGCCAGCAGCCAAGGACAGGGCGGCGGCTACACCTTC. It encodes CASSQGQGGGYTF.

This sequence joins TRBV18 and TRBJ1-3, with D perhaps matching TRBD1 (5 bases). This CDR3 contains 16 residues. Looked up from germline, CDR1 is KGHSH and CDR2 is LQKENI. The V end was cut by 6 bases, the J end by 2 bases, with 17 bases between. The CDR3 nucleotides are TGTGCCAGCTCGCAAACCGCCGGGGGTCCTGGAAACACCATATATTTT. Residues: CASSQTAGGPGNTIYF.

The J gene is TRBJ1-5, the V gene TRBV7-2, with 7 bases fitting TRBD1. With V trimmed by 5 bases and J by 4 bases, 14 bases remained unmatched. Germline V CDR1 and CDR2: SGHTA, FQGNSA. The CDR3 runs 17 residues. The CDR3 reads CASSPRQGRFRNQPQHF. The CDR3 nucleotides are TGTGCCAGCAGCCCTCGACAGGGTCGATTCAGGAATCAGCCCCAGCATTTT.

V gene TRBV7-9 combines with J gene TRBJ2-4; 11 bases match TRBD1. Losses at the gene ends were 7 bases for V and 10 bases for J; bases not matched to a gene: 6. This CDR3 has 13 residues. In germline, CDR1 is SEHNR, CDR2 FQNEAQ (reference sequence). The DNA for the CDR3 is TGTGCCAGCACACCCGGGACAGGGGGAATTCAGTACTTC. Its translation is CASTPGTGGIQYF.